This passage covers 12 T cell receptor beta chains from one sample sequenced in a study of beta chain features in type 1 diabetes. Study findings and constraints: TCRB CDR3s were moderately but significantly shorter in Type 1 diabetes patients in all four CD4+ subsets.

TCRB transcripts that were expressed got sequenced, as all of the isolated RNA had been reverse transcribed. The protocol was immunoSEQ multiplex PCR, while the TCRdb copy is restricted to in-frame clones and leaves out a portion. The sample lists hundreds of thousands of clones, roughly 13% occurring once. The antigens these receptors bind are not known. What was sequenced was naive CD4+ T cells from blood. Receptors were obtained from a man between 18 and 29 years old with type 1 diabetes.

The sample holds a few counts of this clone. This chain connects TRBV6-5 to TRBJ2-2, with TRBD1 as a possible D gene (5 bases). CDR1 and CDR2 from the germline V gene are MNHEY and SVGAGI. Trimming stripped 2 bases from V and 6 bases from J, with 10 bases between. The CDR3 loop spans 14 amino acids. Written as DNA, the CDR3 is TGTGCCAGCAGTTACAAGACAGAAGCCGGGGAGCTGTTTTTT. It yields the protein CASSYKTEAGELFF.

A few counts support this clone. The rearrangement uses TRBV4-1 and TRBJ2-7, with 7 bases fitting TRBD1. In germline, CDR1 is MGHRA, CDR2 YSYEKL. V trimming: 1 base; J trimming: 0 bases; junction bases outside the gene matches: 6. The CDR3 is 16 amino acids. The CDR3 DNA is TGCGCCAGCAGCCAAGGAGAGGGGGCAGGCTCCTACGAGCAGTACTTC. Translation gives CASSQGEGAGSYEQYF.

The chain couples TRBV19 to TRBJ1-4; the D is unclear. Germline loops: CDR1 LNHDA, CDR2 SQIVND (reference sequence). Trimming pared 3 bases from V and 7 bases from J, leaving 9 bases between. CDR3 length: 13 residues. As DNA, the CDR3 is TGTGCCAGTAGTATCGAGGCCGCTGAAAAACTGTTTTTT. It codes for CASSIEAAEKLFF.

The chain carries TRBV19 and TRBJ2-7; 7 nucleotides line up with TRBD2. The V segment lost 5 bases and the J segment 4 bases; nucleotides outside the gene matches: 8. CDR3 length equals 14 residues. Per the germline V gene, CDR1 is LNHDA and CDR2 is SQIVND (reference sequence). CDR3 coding DNA: TGTGCCAGTAGTTCACCGGGACTATTTTACGAGCAGTACTTC. This codes for CASSSPGLFYEQYF.

The chain uses TRBV29-1 and TRBJ2-1, with a weak D call TRBD1 (6 bases). Germline CDR1 SQVTM, CDR2 ANQGSEA. The CDR3 spans 13 residues. Trimming shortened V by 7 bases and J by 8 bases, and 18 bases separated the two germline ends. CDR3 sequence: CSARRLGGDEQFF. CDR3 bases: TGCAGCGCTAGACGGCTTGGGGGCGATGAGCAGTTCTTC.

This clone was seen more than once but under ten times. Other DNA variants within this sample encode the same CDR3. The chain employs TRBV30 and TRBJ1-1; no definite D call. The V gene's germline CDR1 is GTSNPN and CDR2 SVGIG (reference sequence). Trimming left V 0 bases short and J 1 base short, with 6 bases between. The CDR3 consists of 13 residues. The CDR3 coding sequence is TGTGCCTGGAGTGTGGGAGAGAACACTGAAGCTTTCTTT. Amino acid sequence: CAWSVGENTEAFF.

This clone was seen a handful of times. The chain links TRBV10-3 to TRBJ1-6, with 7 bases matching TRBD1. Unmatched junction bases numbered 3, after V lost 4 bases and J lost 0 bases. This CDR3 comprises 16 residues. The germline gives CDR1 ENHRY, CDR2 SYGVKD. The DNA of the CDR3 is TGTGCCATCAGTGCAACAGGGGCCTCCTATAATTCACCCCTCCACTTT. This encodes CAISATGASYNSPLHF.

This clone was found a few times. The V call is TRBV10-3, the J call TRBJ2-7; a possible D gene is TRBD1 (6 bases). In germline, CDR1 is ENHRY, CDR2 SYGVKD. V lost 5 bases and J 6 bases, leaving 17 bases between the germline ends. This CDR3 is built from 14 residues. The CDR3 nucleotides read TGTGCCATCAGTACGACAGGTAACGAGGTCGAGCAGTACTTC. This gives the protein CAISTTGNEVEQYF.

The chain couples TRBV5-1 to TRBJ2-7; 9 bases are shared with TRBD1. Germline V CDR1 and CDR2: SGHRS, YFSETQ. The CDR3 consists of 17 residues. V was clipped by 3 bases and J by 5 bases; unmatched bases: 15. The CDR3 spells CASSSSRDRAAGDEQYF. DNA of the CDR3: TGCGCCAGCAGCTCGTCTCGGGACAGGGCCGCGGGGGACGAGCAGTACTTC. Complete variable domain (other parts from reference TRBV5-1 and TRBJ2-7): KAGVTQTPRYLIKTRGQQVTLSCSPISGHRSVSWYQQTPGQGLQFLFEYFSETQRNKGNFPGRFSGRQFSNSRSEMNVSTLELGDSALYLCASSSSRDRAAGDEQYFGPGTRLTVT.

The rearrangement joins TRBV2 to TRBJ1-5; no reliable D call. CDR1 is SNHLY and CDR2 is FYNNEI in the germline V gene. The CDR3 contains 14 residues. V was clipped by 3 bases and J by 11 bases, with 17 bases between them. CDR3 nucleotides: TGTGCCAGCAGTGATCCCAGGCACCCCGTCGCCCAGCATTTT. Translating it yields CASSDPRHPVAQHF. Full variable domain (remainder filled in from reference TRBV2 and TRBJ1-5): EPEVTQTPSHQVTQMGQEVILRCVPISNHLYFYWYRQILGQKVEFLVSFYNNEISEKSEIFDDQFSVERPDGSNFTLKIRSTKLEDSAMYFCASSDPRHPVAQHFGDGTRLSIL.

This clone was counted a few times. V and J are TRBV14 and TRBJ2-7, with 7 bases that match TRBD2. V shed 4 bases and J 5 bases; nucleotides not matched to a gene: 14. The germline CDR1 and CDR2 sequences are SGHDN and FVKESK. This CDR3 has 16 amino acids. CDR3 sequence: CASSREYGGSPDEQYF. The DNA for the CDR3 is TGTGCCAGCAGCCGAGAGTACGGCGGGAGTCCTGACGAGCAGTACTTC.

This clone showed up just a few times. This chain links TRBV2 with TRBJ1-1; maybe TRBD1 (6 bases). The V end lost 7 bases, the J end lost 4 bases, and 10 bases lay between the germline ends. CDR3 length: 12 residues. Germline loops: CDR1 SNHLY, CDR2 FYNNEI. CDR3 sequence: CASKAGVTEAFF. CDR3 in DNA: TGTGCCAGCAAAGCAGGGGTCACTGAAGCTTTCTTT.